This passage covers 29 T cell receptor beta chains from one sample sequenced in a study of T cell changes during pregnancy in multiple sclerosis. Profiling relied on immunoSEQ multiplex PCR, and the TCRdb table lists in-frame clones only, not all of them. Here the sample spans over 30,000 clones, under 95% being singletons. This material consisted of CD4+ T cells from peripheral blood mononuclear cells, taken in the second trimester of pregnancy. The source is a female donor in good health, enrolled as a control in a pregnancy study.

V gene TRBV4-2 combines with J gene TRBJ2-1, with TRBD2 matching 14 bases. CDR1 is LGHNA and CDR2 is YNFKEQ in the germline V gene. With 0 bases clipped from V and 7 bases from J, the junction kept 11 bases outside the gene matches. The CDR3 runs to 19 residues. The CDR3 region has the DNA TGTGCCAGCAGCCAAGATAGGGAAGGACTAGCGGGGGGTGGAAATGAGCAGTTCTTC. This codes for CASSQDREGLAGGGNEQFF.

The chain joins TRBV28 to TRBJ2-2; D unclear. V was clipped by 1 base and J by 6 bases, with 9 bases between them. This CDR3 has 14 amino acids. Germline V gene data show CDR1 as MDHEN and CDR2 as SYDVKM. CDR3 bases: TGTGCCAGCAGTTTATATCGGGTAGCCGGGGAGCTGTTTTTT. It translates to CASSLYRVAGELFF.

This chain links TRBV27 with TRBJ1-6; D is ambiguous. CDR3 length: 15 residues. The V and J ends lost 3 bases and 9 bases respectively, with 15 bases between them. From germline, CDR1 is MNHEY and CDR2 SMNVEV (reference sequence). CDR3 loop: CASSFVGVTGSPLHF. The CDR3 bases are TGTGCCAGCAGTTTCGTCGGGGTAACGGGTTCACCCCTCCACTTT.

This clone was seen only once. Distinct nucleotide sequences in the sample also encode this CDR3. V gene TRBV7-2 combines with J gene TRBJ2-7; the D gene is possibly TRBD1 (5 bases). Germline loops: CDR1 SGHTA, CDR2 FQGNSA. Trimming pared 4 bases from V and 4 bases from J, leaving 8 bases between. This CDR3 has 12 amino acids. The DNA for the CDR3 is TGTGCCAGCAGCTCCGCAGGGTACGAGCAGTACTTC. Translated: CASSSAGYEQYF.

The chain carries TRBV6-6 and TRBJ2-5; tentatively, D is TRBD2 (5 bases). V lost 0 bases and J lost 6, with 14 bases in between. CDR1 MNHNY and CDR2 SVGAGI come from the germline V gene (reference sequence). The CDR3 has 15 amino acids. The CDR3 DNA is TGTGCCAGCAGTTACTCCCTACTAGTATCAAAGACCCAGTACTTC. Protein sequence: CASSYSLLVSKTQYF.

V and J are TRBV5-1 and TRBJ1-2; 7 positions agree with TRBD1. Trimming at V came to 4 bases and at J to 2 bases, leaving 5 bases not matched to a gene. The germline gives CDR1 SGHRS, CDR2 YFSETQ. This CDR3 spans 14 amino acids. DNA of the CDR3: TGCGCCAGCAGCAGTACAGGGGCCAACTATGGCTACACCTTC. Translating it yields CASSSTGANYGYTF.

The rearrangement uses TRBV6-1 and TRBJ2-1; 7 bases line up with TRBD1. With V trimmed by 7 bases and J by 1 base, 4 bases remained unmatched. Germline V lookup: CDR1 MNHNS, CDR2 SASEGT. The length of the CDR3 is 14 residues. The CDR3 bases are TGTGCCAGCAAAAGGGACAGATCCTACAATGAGCAGTTCTTC. Translating it yields CASKRDRSYNEQFF.

The chain combines TRBV13 with TRBJ1-1; no reliable D call. The germline V gene encodes CDR1 PRHDT and CDR2 FYEKMQ (reference sequence). The CDR3 is made up of 14 amino acids. Trimming removed 3 bases from V and 6 bases from J, with 14 bases in between. CDR3: CASSLRTVFAEAFF. The CDR3 DNA sequence: TGTGCCAGCAGCTTGCGTACAGTATTCGCTGAAGCTTTCTTT.

The chain links TRBV7-6 to TRBJ1-1; TRBD1 matches 9 bases. From germline, CDR1 is SGHVS and CDR2 FNYEAQ. This CDR3 is 14 amino acids long. J was trimmed by 5 bases and V by 8 bases; bases with no gene match: 9. This CDR3 reads CASGPRTGETEAFF. CDR3 DNA: TGTGCCAGCGGCCCCAGGACAGGGGAGACTGAAGCTTTCTTT. Looking up the rest from reference TRBV7-6 and TRBJ1-1 gives the full variable domain: GAGVSQSPRYKVTKRGQDVALRCDPISGHVSLYWYRQALGQGPEFLTYFNYEAQQDKSGLPNDRFSAERPEGSISTLTIQRTEQRDSAMYRCASGPRTGETEAFFGQGTRLTVV.

The chain employs TRBV13 and TRBJ1-2; weak D call: TRBD1 (6 bases). Trimming pared 5 bases from V and 8 bases from J, leaving 21 bases between. Germline V gene lookup returns CDR1 PRHDT and CDR2 FYEKMQ (reference sequence). The CDR3 length is 15 residues. The CDR3 DNA sequence: TGTGCCAGCAGCGTGACCGGGACAAAGAGGCGAGGCTACACCTTC. Translated: CASSVTGTKRRGYTF.

This clone was recorded a few times. The rearrangement joins TRBV4-1 to TRBJ1-2; 7 bases fit TRBD1. This CDR3 has 14 amino acids. Unmatched junction bases numbered 5, after V lost 3 bases and J lost 4 bases. The germline CDR1 and CDR2 sequences are MGHRA and YSYEKL. The DNA of the CDR3 is TGCGCCAGCAGCCACCAGACAGGGATCTATGGCTACACCTTC. This translates into CASSHQTGIYGYTF.

The chain joins TRBV7-2 to TRBJ2-3; the D gene is possibly TRBD1 (5 bases). Germline assignment: CDR1 SGHTA and CDR2 FQGNSA. Between the trimmed V and J ends, which lost 2 bases and 6 bases, there was a span of 9 bases. This CDR3 contains 13 residues. CDR3 loop: CASSLNSGDTQYF. The CDR3 bases are TGTGCCAGCAGCTTAAACTCAGGGGATACGCAGTATTTT.

The chain recombines TRBV7-8 with TRBJ1-1, with D possibly being TRBD1 (5 bases). Germline CDR1 SGHVS, CDR2 FQNEAQ. Trimming removed 0 bases at V and 4 bases at J, with 9 bases between. The CDR3 has 14 amino acids. DNA of the CDR3: TGTGCCAGCAGCTTAGCAGGCGGGGCCACTGAAGCTTTCTTT. It codes for CASSLAGGATEAFF.

The rearrangement uses TRBV2 and TRBJ2-3, with 14 bases that match TRBD2. This CDR3 comprises 14 residues. J was trimmed by 3 bases and V by 8 bases; bases with no gene match: 1. The germline gives CDR1 SNHLY, CDR2 FYNNEI. The CDR3 DNA follows: TGTGCCAGCCGGACTAGCGGGGGGACAGATACGCAGTATTTT. Amino acids: CASRTSGGTDTQYF.

The chain carries TRBV7-9 and TRBJ1-4; D unclear. This CDR3 comprises 16 residues. Germline V gene sequence: CDR1 SEHNR, CDR2 FQNEAQ (reference sequence). The ends were cut back, 6 bases at V and 8 bases at J, with 22 bases in the middle. CDR3 in DNA: TGTGCCAGCAGGCTCGGGTCGGGTCGATCAAACGAAAAACTGTTTTTT. Residues: CASRLGSGRSNEKLFF.

This rearrangement joins TRBV6-5 to TRBJ2-5; D possibly corresponds to TRBD2 (5 bases). Germline CDR1 reads MNHEY; CDR2 reads SVGAGI. The V and J ends lost 3 bases and 8 bases respectively, with 13 bases between them. The CDR3 sequence is 13 residues long. The CDR3 nucleotides are TGTGCCAGCAGTTATCGGGATTCGGAAACCCAGTACTTC. This sequence encodes CASSYRDSETQYF.

In its sample, this clone was seen a few times. The V gene is TRBV2, the J gene TRBJ2-7, with D perhaps TRBD2 (6 bases). This CDR3 comprises 14 residues. The V gene's germline CDR1 is SNHLY and CDR2 FYNNEI. V was cut by 6 bases and J by 2 bases, with 14 bases left in between. CDR3 amino acids: CASSGTWATYEQYF. Written as DNA, the CDR3 is TGTGCCAGCAGCGGGACTTGGGCGACCTACGAGCAGTACTTC.

V and J are TRBV6-5 and TRBJ2-7, with TRBD1 as a possible D gene (5 bases). Trimming pared 5 bases from V and 0 bases from J, leaving 11 bases between. Germline CDR1 MNHEY, CDR2 SVGAGI. This CDR3 has 14 residues. The CDR3 sequence is CASSLPDSSYEQYF. The CDR3 coding sequence is TGTGCCAGCAGTCTCCCCGACAGCTCCTACGAGCAGTACTTC.

The chain joins TRBV6-5 to TRBJ2-7, with 8 bases aligning to TRBD2. The germline V gene encodes CDR1 MNHEY and CDR2 SVGAGI. V lost 6 bases and J lost 0; bases outside the gene matches: 4. The CDR3 has 14 amino acids. The CDR3 DNA reads as TGTGCCAGCAGCCCCGGGACTAGCTCCTACGAGCAGTACTTC. It translates to CASSPGTSSYEQYF.

This clone was seen a single time. The chain couples TRBV2 to TRBJ2-3, with 7 bases identical to TRBD2. This CDR3 has 14 residues. V was pared by 7 bases and J by 14 bases, with 18 bases of the junction left unmatched. In germline, CDR1 is SNHLY, CDR2 FYNNEI. Here the CDR3 reads CASTTGTTTRHPYF. The DNA for the CDR3 is TGTGCCAGCACTACCGGGACTACAACAAGACATCCGTATTTT.

This clone was counted a single time. The rearrangement links TRBV5-4 to TRBJ1-5, with D possibly TRBD1 on 5 matching bases. CDR1 is SGHNT and CDR2 is YYREEE in the germline V gene (reference sequence). Trimming took off 3 bases at V and 0 bases at J, with 19 bases between the two ends. The CDR3 totals 18 residues. The CDR3 nucleotides are TGTGCCAGCAGCTCTCTTCAGGGCCACCATTATAGCAATCAGCCCCAGCATTTT. Protein: CASSSLQGHHYSNQPQHF. The full variable domain, completed using reference TRBV5-4 and TRBJ1-5, is ETGVTQSPTHLIKTRGQQVTLRCSSQSGHNTVSWYQQALGQGPQFIFQYYREEENGRGNFPPRFSGLQFPNYSSELNVNALELDDSALYLCASSSLQGHHYSNQPQHFGDGTRLSIL.

The V call is TRBV15, the J call TRBJ1-2; perhaps TRBD1 as D (5 bases). The V gene lost 5 bases and the J gene lost 3 bases, with 16 bases spanning the gap. The CDR3 has 15 residues. CDR1 and CDR2 from the germline V gene are LNHNV and YYDKDF (reference sequence). The CDR3 coding sequence is TGTGCCACCAGCTCCAATTACAGGTCTGACTATGGCTACACCTTC. Residues: CATSSNYRSDYGYTF.

This rearrangement joins TRBV11-2 to TRBJ1-2; tentative D call: TRBD1 (5 bases). The CDR3 is 16 amino acids. CDR1 is SGHAT and CDR2 is FQNNGV in the germline V gene. V was clipped by 1 base and J by 5 bases, with 17 bases between them. In DNA form, the CDR3 reads TGTGCCAGCAGCTTAGGGACACCCAGCTATCAGTATGGCTACACCTTC. It yields the protein CASSLGTPSYQYGYTF.

The rearrangement uses TRBV5-1 and TRBJ1-2; 9 bases are shared with TRBD1. The length of the CDR3 is 15 residues. With V trimmed by 3 bases and J by 3 bases, 6 bases remained unmatched. Per germline, CDR1 SGHRS and CDR2 YFSETQ. DNA of the CDR3: TGCGCCAGCAGCTGGACCGGGACAGGGTACTATGGCTACACCTTC. This encodes CASSWTGTGYYGYTF.

J is TRBJ1-1 and V is TRBV28; D perhaps matches TRBD1 (5 bases). This CDR3 is built from 14 residues. V lost 7 bases and J lost 4, with 16 bases in between. The germline V gene encodes CDR1 MDHEN and CDR2 SYDVKM. The CDR3 spells CASIWGRVGTEAFF. In DNA, the CDR3 is TGTGCCAGCATATGGGGGAGGGTAGGCACTGAAGCTTTCTTT. The full variable domain, its missing parts supplied by reference TRBV28 and TRBJ1-1, is DVKVTQSSRYLVKRTGEKVFLECVQDMDHENMFWYRQDPGLGLRLIYFSYDVKMKEKGDIPEGYSVSREKKERFSLILESASTNQTSMYLCASIWGRVGTEAFFGQGTRLTVV.

This clone was counted between two and nine times. The V call is TRBV4-3, the J call TRBJ2-7; tentative D call: TRBD2 (5 bases). The CDR3 covers 17 residues. The V end lost 0 bases, the J end lost 6 bases, and 21 bases lay between the germline ends. Looked up from germline, CDR1 is LGHNA and CDR2 is YSLEER. In DNA form, the CDR3 reads TGCGCCAGCAGCCAAGATCATGGGATTTTGGGGAGAAGCGAGCAGTACTTC. Translated: CASSQDHGILGRSEQYF.

The gene calls are TRBV14 and TRBJ1-5; D possibly corresponds to TRBD1 (5 bases). The CDR3 consists of 13 residues. V shed 4 bases and J shed 5 bases, with 9 bases lying between them. Looked up from germline, CDR1 is SGHDN and CDR2 is FVKESK. Here the CDR3 DNA reads TGTGCCAGCAGCCGGAGGGGCTATCAGCCCCAGCATTTT. The encoded protein is CASSRRGYQPQHF.

The chain has TRBV7-9 and TRBJ1-1; no definite D call. The germline gives CDR1 SEHNR, CDR2 FQNEAQ (reference sequence). Trimming took off 7 bases at V and 7 bases at J, with 16 bases between the two ends. CDR3 length: 13 residues. The CDR3 here is CASTRWEAGEAFF. The DNA for the CDR3 is TGTGCCAGCACCCGGTGGGAGGCAGGTGAAGCTTTCTTT.

The chain uses TRBV7-3 and TRBJ1-1, with 7 nucleotides matching TRBD1. There are 16 residues in the CDR3. Germline CDR1 and CDR2: SGHTA and FQGTGA. The junction had 7 bases not matched to a gene; V was cut back by 2 bases and J by 1 base. In nucleotides, the CDR3 is TGTGCCAGCAGCTTAGAAGGGACAGCCTCGAACACTGAAGCTTTCTTT. This encodes CASSLEGTASNTEAFF.